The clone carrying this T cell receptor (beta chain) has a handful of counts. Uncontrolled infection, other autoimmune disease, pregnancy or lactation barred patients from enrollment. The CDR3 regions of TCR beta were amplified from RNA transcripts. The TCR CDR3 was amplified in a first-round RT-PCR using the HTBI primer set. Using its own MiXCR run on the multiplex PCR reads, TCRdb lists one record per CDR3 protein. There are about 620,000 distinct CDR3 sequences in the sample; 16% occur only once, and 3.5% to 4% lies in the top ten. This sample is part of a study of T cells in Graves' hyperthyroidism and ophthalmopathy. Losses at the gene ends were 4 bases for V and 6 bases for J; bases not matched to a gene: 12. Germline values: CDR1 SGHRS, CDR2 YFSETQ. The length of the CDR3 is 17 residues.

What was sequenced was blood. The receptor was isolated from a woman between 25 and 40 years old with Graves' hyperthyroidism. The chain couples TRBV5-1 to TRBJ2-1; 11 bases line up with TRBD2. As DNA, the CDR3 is TGCGCCAGCAGCCACGACCCACTAGCGGGAGTCTCCAATGAGCAGTTCTTC. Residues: CASSHDPLAGVSNEQFF.